What follows are 21 T cell receptor beta chains derived from one specimen sequenced in a study of T cells in localized non-small cell lung cancer. Only in-frame clones appear in the TCRdb table, and some are missing; sequencing was by immunoSEQ multiplex PCR. Of under 55,000 clones listed, roughly 91% are singletons. Specimen: PBMCs, collected before any cancer treatment. Source of these receptors: a woman aged 40 to 75 with stage II lung adenocarcinoma.

This chain uses TRBV19 with TRBJ1-5; D is unresolved. The V gene lost 7 bases and the J gene lost 10 bases, with 20 bases spanning the gap. The V gene's germline CDR1 is LNHDA and CDR2 SQIVND (reference sequence). This CDR3 has 14 amino acids. The CDR3 region has the DNA TGTGCCAGTAAGGAGGACTTACTCCTGGAACCCCAGCATTTT. Its protein product is CASKEDLLLEPQHF.

The gene calls are TRBV19 and TRBJ2-7; 7 bases fit TRBD1. J lost 6 bases, V lost 4 bases, and 9 bases had no gene match. The CDR3 has 14 residues. Germline values: CDR1 LNHDA, CDR2 SQIVND (reference sequence). The CDR3 nucleotides are TGTGCCAGTAGTAGACCCGCGACAGGGACCGAGCAGTACTTC. Its protein is CASSRPATGTEQYF.

The CDR3: CASQDRILGYTF. The CDR3 DNA sequence: TGTGCCAGCCAGGACAGAATCTTGGGCTACACCTTC. The chain recombines TRBV28 with TRBJ1-2; D is perhaps TRBD1 (6 bases). This CDR3 region has 12 residues. Looked up from germline, CDR1 is MDHEN and CDR2 is SYDVKM. Between the trimmed V and J ends, which lost 8 bases and 8 bases, there was a span of 15 bases.

This chain links TRBV2 with TRBJ1-3, with 7 nucleotides matching TRBD1. The CDR3 spans 11 residues. With V trimmed by 8 bases and J by 8 bases, 3 bases remained unmatched. Germline-derived CDR1 and CDR2 are SNHLY and FYNNEI. The CDR3 protein is CASDREDTIYF. CDR3 bases: TGTGCCAGCGACAGGGAAGACACCATATATTTT.

This clone was found once. This chain connects TRBV4-1 to TRBJ2-1, with 8 bases aligning to TRBD2. Losses at the gene ends were 5 bases for V and 0 bases for J; bases not matched to a gene: 6. Per germline, CDR1 MGHRA and CDR2 YSYEKL. The CDR3 has 16 residues. CDR3 nucleotide sequence: TGCGCCAGCAGCACCCCACGGGGGGGCTCCTACAATGAGCAGTTCTTC. It is translated as CASSTPRGGSYNEQFF.

The rearrangement joins TRBV15 to TRBJ2-3; 9 bases match TRBD2. The CDR3 consists of 15 residues. Unmatched junction bases numbered 3, after V lost 1 base and J lost 4 bases. Germline loops: CDR1 LNHNV, CDR2 YYDKDF (reference sequence). CDR3 sequence: CATSRGGGAADTQYF. CDR3 coding DNA: TGTGCCACCAGCAGAGGCGGGGGGGCAGCAGATACGCAGTATTTT.

The rearrangement joins TRBV29-1 to TRBJ1-3; D is unclear. The CDR3 length is 14 residues. Germline V gene lookup returns CDR1 SQVTM and CDR2 ANQGSEA. V was trimmed by 3 bases and J by 0 bases, leaving 9 bases between them. The CDR3 protein is CSVESAHSGNTIYF. The CDR3 region has the DNA TGCAGCGTTGAGTCGGCGCACTCTGGAAACACCATATATTTT.

The chain links TRBV9 to TRBJ2-3; no clear D gene. The V gene lost 0 bases and the J gene lost 8 bases, with 19 bases spanning the gap. This CDR3 is built from 16 residues. Germline lookup yields CDR1 SGDLS and CDR2 YYNGEE. CDR3 protein: CASSVAGRDLRTTQYF. The CDR3 nucleotides read TGTGCCAGCAGCGTAGCGGGCCGAGACTTGAGAACTACGCAGTATTTT.

This sequence joins TRBV11-2 and TRBJ2-7; D not resolved. Trimming removed 1 base from V and 4 bases from J, with 8 bases in between. The CDR3 covers 13 residues. Germline V gene lookup returns CDR1 SGHAT and CDR2 FQNNGV. CDR3 protein: CASSLVDYYEQYF. The CDR3 coding sequence is TGTGCCAGCAGCTTAGTGGATTATTACGAGCAGTACTTC.

CDR3 DNA: TGTGCCAGCACTGGGGCCAAAAACATTCAGTACTTC. It translates to CASTGAKNIQYF. The chain joins TRBV2 to TRBJ2-4; no clear D. V dropped 7 bases and J dropped 1 base, with 5 bases sitting between them. From germline, CDR1 is SNHLY and CDR2 FYNNEI. The CDR3 length is 12 residues.

This clone was seen just once. The chain uses TRBV4-1 and TRBJ2-1; 14 bases map to TRBD2. Per the germline V gene, CDR1 is MGHRA and CDR2 is YSYEKL. The junction had 5 bases not matched to a gene; V was cut back by 6 bases and J by 7 bases. CDR3 length: 15 residues. CDR3 sequence (DNA): TGCGCCAGCAGAGCGACTAGCGGGAGGGGTAATGAGCAGTTCTTC. Translating it yields CASRATSGRGNEQFF.

The chain couples TRBV11-3 to TRBJ1-1; D is ambiguous. Trimming took 1 base from V and 1 from J, leaving 4 bases between them. Germline-derived CDR1 and CDR2 are SGHNT and YENEEA. This CDR3 comprises 13 residues. CDR3 protein: CASSLGPNTEAFF. CDR3 nucleotides: TGTGCCAGCAGCTTAGGCCCGAACACTGAAGCTTTCTTT.

For the CDR3, the DNA is TGTGCCAGCTCAATTGAGGCAGGGGGCGACTATAATTCACCCCTCCACTTT. Its translation is CASSIEAGGDYNSPLHF. The rearrangement joins TRBV18 to TRBJ1-6; 8 bases map to TRBD1. Germline assignment: CDR1 KGHSH and CDR2 LQKENI. The CDR3 is 17 amino acids. After removal of 5 bases from V and 3 bases from J, the junction contained 9 bases not matched to a gene.

The chain combines TRBV9 with TRBJ2-2; D may be TRBD2 (5 bases). The V gene's germline CDR1 is SGDLS and CDR2 YYNGEE. Trimming stripped 4 bases from V and 1 base from J, with 14 bases between. This CDR3 is 16 amino acids long. The CDR3 region is CASSRTLGENTGELFF. The CDR3 DNA is TGTGCCAGCAGCAGGACCCTCGGGGAGAACACCGGGGAGCTGTTTTTT.

This chain uses TRBV19 with TRBJ1-1; possible D gene TRBD1, 6 bases. CDR1 LNHDA and CDR2 SQIVND come from the germline V gene (reference sequence). With 5 bases removed from V and 4 bases from J, the gap between germline ends came to 11 bases. The CDR3 is made up of 13 amino acids. The CDR3 reads CASSEAGVTEAFF. The CDR3 region has the DNA TGTGCCAGTAGTGAGGCAGGGGTCACTGAAGCTTTCTTT.

The chain recombines TRBV10-3 with TRBJ1-1; D perhaps matches TRBD1 (6 bases). The CDR3 has 12 residues. V shed 6 bases and J shed 1 base, with 6 bases lying between them. The V gene's germline CDR1 is ENHRY and CDR2 SYGVKD. The CDR3 sequence: CAIRGGNTEAFF. DNA of the CDR3: TGTGCCATCAGAGGGGGGAACACTGAAGCTTTCTTT.

The gene calls are TRBV4-1 and TRBJ1-1; D perhaps matches TRBD1 (6 bases). The V end was cut by 6 bases, the J end by 0 bases, with 11 bases between. CDR3 length: 14 residues. Germline assignment: CDR1 MGHRA and CDR2 YSYEKL. CDR3 sequence reads: CASRSGTLNTEAFF. CDR3 nucleotide sequence: TGCGCCAGCAGATCTGGGACACTGAACACTGAAGCTTTCTTT.

The genes are TRBV27 and TRBJ2-7; TRBD2 matches at 8 bases. Per the germline V gene, CDR1 is MNHEY and CDR2 is SMNVEV (reference sequence). This CDR3 spans 17 amino acids. Unmatched junction bases numbered 19, after V lost 6 bases and J lost 6 bases. The CDR3 DNA reads as TGTGCCAGCAGCCGACTCCTAGCGGGCAGGGATAGGGGCGAGCAGTACTTC. Translated, it gives CASSRLLAGRDRGEQYF.

CDR3: CASSPGTGVASGGYTF. As DNA, the CDR3 is TGTGCCAGCTCCCCCGGGACAGGGGTTGCGTCAGGTGGCTACACCTTC. V is TRBV9 and J is TRBJ1-2, with 10 bases that match TRBD1. CDR3 size: 16 residues. Losses at the gene ends were 7 bases for V and 7 bases for J; bases not matched to a gene: 16. Germline V gene lookup returns CDR1 SGDLS and CDR2 YYNGEE.

This sequence joins TRBV5-5 and TRBJ2-3; no clear D. Trimming took off 4 bases at V and 0 bases at J, with 9 bases between the two ends. The germline V gene encodes CDR1 SGHKS and CDR2 YYEKEE (reference sequence). The CDR3 runs to 14 residues. For the CDR3, the DNA is TGTGCCAGCAGCCAAGGGAAAAGCACAGATACGCAGTATTTT. This translates into CASSQGKSTDTQYF. Using reference TRBV5-5 and TRBJ2-3 for the parts outside the CDR3, the full variable domain is DAGVTQSPTHLIKTRGQQVTLRCSPISGHKSVSWYQQVLGQGPQFIFQYYEKEERGRGNFPDRFSARQFPNYSSELNVNALLLGDSALYLCASSQGKSTDTQYFGPGTRLTVL.

This clone was recorded once. The chain combines TRBV2 with TRBJ2-2; 7 bases are shared with TRBD1. Germline CDR1 and CDR2: SNHLY and FYNNEI. This CDR3 contains 15 residues. V lost 7 bases and J lost 0; bases outside the gene matches: 5. The CDR3 protein is CASTRDRPNTGELFF. DNA for the CDR3: TGTGCCAGCACCCGGGACAGACCGAACACCGGGGAGCTGTTTTTT. Filled out from reference TRBV2 and TRBJ2-2, the complete variable domain reads EPEVTQTPSHQVTQMGQEVILRCVPISNHLYFYWYRQILGQKVEFLVSFYNNEISEKSEIFDDQFSVERPDGSNFTLKIRSTKLEDSAMYFCASTRDRPNTGELFFGEGSRLTVL.